This T cell receptor (beta chain) comes out of a study of CD8 T cells in Susac syndrome. It was with random hexamers that 0.5 to 1 ug RNA was reverse transcribed. TCRdb fed the immunoSEQ multiplex PCR reads into MiXCR, producing one record per CDR3 protein. The table lists some 180,000 distinct CDR3 sequences, roughly 94% of them singletons. Sequencing was done on a sample of CD4+ T cells from PBMCs. The TCR sequence derives from a human donor with Susac syndrome.

CDR3 bases: TGCGCCAGCAGCTTGGGCGGGAGCGCCACCGGGGAGCTGTTTTTT. The encoded protein is CASSLGGSATGELFF. The genes are TRBV5-1 and TRBJ2-2, with 7 positions matching TRBD2. The CDR3 consists of 15 residues. After removal of 0 bases from V and 4 bases from J, the junction contained 3 bases not matched to a gene. Germline V CDR1 and CDR2: SGHRS, YFSETQ.